The 25 T cell receptor beta chains presented below share a single source sample, sequenced in a study of shared clonotypes between healthy human individuals. This table comes from immunoSEQ multiplex PCR, and its TCRdb copy is limited to in-frame clones, with some not included. The table has hundreds of thousands of clones, about 96% seen once; the top ten hold around 0.3%. Sequenced material: memory CD8+ T cells sorted from blood. The subset: CD45RO+ cells pooled with CCR7-negative TemRA cells. The receptors were gathered from a man between 25 and 39 years old in good health.

This sequence joins TRBV9 and TRBJ2-1, with no clear D. Trimming stripped 0 bases from V and 6 bases from J, with 10 bases between. This CDR3 is 14 amino acids long. CDR1 and CDR2 from the germline V gene are SGDLS and YYNGEE. The CDR3 bases are TGTGCCAGCAGCGTAGAACCAGTCGGCAATGAGCAGTTCTTC. This encodes CASSVEPVGNEQFF.

The chain employs TRBV28 and TRBJ1-2, with 7 bases identical to TRBD1. The CDR3 extends over 13 amino acids. With V trimmed by 4 bases and J by 4 bases, 3 bases remained unmatched. CDR1 MDHEN and CDR2 SYDVKM come from the germline V gene. The CDR3 loop is CASSSQGGYGYTF. The CDR3 nucleotides are TGTGCCAGCAGTTCGCAGGGGGGCTATGGCTACACCTTC.

The genes are TRBV6-6 and TRBJ2-7; the D call may be TRBD1 or TRBD2 (5 bases each). The CDR3 is 13 residues long. Trimming stripped 2 bases from V and 9 bases from J, with 14 bases between. Germline-derived CDR1 and CDR2 are MNHNY and SVGAGI (reference sequence). CDR3 sequence: CASSYSGLRGQYF. CDR3 nucleotide sequence: TGTGCCAGCAGTTACAGCGGCCTAAGGGGGCAGTACTTC.

The V call is TRBV5-1, the J call TRBJ2-7; TRBD1 agrees at 10 bases. This CDR3 is 14 amino acids long. From germline, CDR1 is SGHRS and CDR2 YFSETQ. With V trimmed by 3 bases and J by 4 bases, 4 bases remained unmatched. CDR3 loop: CASSWTGGIYEQYF. The CDR3 region has the DNA TGCGCCAGCAGCTGGACAGGGGGGATTTACGAGCAGTACTTC.

J is TRBJ2-5 and V is TRBV25-1, with D maybe TRBD2 (6 bases). The CDR3 is 17 residues long. CDR1 is MGHDK, CDR2 SYGVNS, per germline. The V end was cut by 1 base, the J end by 5 bases, with 20 bases between. This CDR3 reads CASSESVLAPWRETQYF. The CDR3 DNA reads as TGTGCCAGCAGTGAATCCGTGCTAGCGCCCTGGAGGGAGACCCAGTACTTC.

This sequence joins TRBV15 and TRBJ2-6, with D perhaps TRBD1 (6 bases). The CDR3 spans 15 residues. Trimming cost V 1 base and J 12 bases, with 16 bases left between them. The germline V gene has CDR1 LNHNV and CDR2 YYDKDF (reference sequence). CDR3: CATSRAGTGMSVLTF. CDR3 DNA sequence: TGTGCCACCAGCAGAGCGGGCACAGGGATGAGCGTCCTGACTTTC.

This clone was found once. At one end, the junction sequence differs from germline, possibly due to a read error. J is TRBJ2-7 and V is TRBV5-1; D might be TRBD1 (5 bases). CDR1 is SGHRS, CDR2 YFSETQ, per germline. The CDR3 contains 12 residues. In nucleotides, the CDR3 is TGCGCCAGCAGGTTGGACAACTACGAGCAGTACTTC. Protein: CASRLDNYEQYF.

The rearrangement uses TRBV28 and TRBJ1-2; TRBD1 aligns across 7 bases. The CDR3 sequence is 13 residues long. Trimming cost V 8 bases and J 4 bases; bases outside gene matches: 7. CDR1 is MDHEN and CDR2 is SYDVKM in the germline V gene. The CDR3 DNA is TGTGCCAGCCTGGGACAGCCTCCCTATGGCTACACCTTC. Translating gives CASLGQPPYGYTF.

This chain joins TRBV5-1 and TRBJ1-4, with D unresolved. Trimming pared 4 bases from V and 6 bases from J, leaving 4 bases between. The germline V gene has CDR1 SGHRS and CDR2 YFSETQ. The CDR3 extends over 11 amino acids. CDR3 sequence (DNA): TGCGCCAGCAGCGCGGATGAAAAACTGTTTTTT. Protein sequence: CASSADEKLFF.

The chain links TRBV7-9 to TRBJ2-2; D unclear. This CDR3 is 14 amino acids long. Trimming pared 4 bases from V and 6 bases from J, leaving 12 bases between. The germline V gene encodes CDR1 SEHNR and CDR2 FQNEAQ (reference sequence). CDR3: CASSYKRFAGELFF. DNA for the CDR3: TGTGCCAGCAGCTACAAGCGTTTCGCCGGGGAGCTGTTTTTT. The complete variable domain, with remaining parts taken from reference TRBV7-9 and TRBJ2-2, reads DTGVSQNPRHKITKRGQNVTFRCDPISEHNRLYWYRQTLGQGPEFLTYFQNEAQLEKSRLLSDRFSAERPKGSFSTLEIQRTEQGDSAMYLCASSYKRFAGELFFGEGSRLTVL.

The CDR3 sequence is CASSFTTSTDTQYF. DNA of the CDR3: TGTGCCAGCAGTTTCACGACCAGCACAGATACGCAGTATTTT. The chain joins TRBV28 to TRBJ2-3; D gene uncertain. V lost 3 bases and J lost 0, with 7 bases in between. The CDR3 has 14 residues. Per the germline V gene, CDR1 is MDHEN and CDR2 is SYDVKM.

This clone occurred once. The rearrangement links TRBV6-5 to TRBJ2-3; D remains ambiguous. Germline lookup yields CDR1 MNHEY and CDR2 SVGAGI. The CDR3 has 15 residues. The V end lost 6 bases, the J end lost 0 bases, and 13 bases lay between the germline ends. This CDR3 reads CASSQTVTSTDTQYF. CDR3 nucleotides: TGTGCCAGCAGCCAGACGGTAACTAGCACAGATACGCAGTATTTT.

Turning to this clone: Other DNA sequences within the sample encode an identical CDR3. The chain has TRBV5-1 and TRBJ1-4; possible D gene TRBD1, 5 bases. Germline V gene sequence: CDR1 SGHRS, CDR2 YFSETQ. This CDR3 contains 14 residues. With 1 base removed from V and 1 base from J, the gap between germline ends came to 5 bases. CDR3 DNA sequence: TGCGCCAGCAGCTTGCAGGGAACTAATGAAAAACTGTTTTTT. Protein sequence: CASSLQGTNEKLFF.

The rearrangement links TRBV7-9 to TRBJ2-3; 11 bases line up with TRBD2. The CDR3 consists of 15 residues. Germline V gene sequence: CDR1 SEHNR, CDR2 FQNEAQ (reference sequence). The trim removed 6 bases at V and 3 bases at J, leaving 5 bases unmatched. Here the CDR3 reads CASSPSGRWTDTQYF. In nucleotides, the CDR3 is TGTGCCAGCAGTCCTAGCGGGAGGTGGACAGATACGCAGTATTTT.

V is TRBV28 and J is TRBJ1-3, with no clear D. The V gene lost 7 bases and the J gene lost 2 bases, with 15 bases spanning the gap. The germline CDR1 and CDR2 sequences are MDHEN and SYDVKM. There are 15 residues in the CDR3. The CDR3 here is CASTPPVGTGNTIYF. In DNA form, the CDR3 reads TGTGCCAGCACCCCCCCAGTCGGGACTGGAAACACCATATATTTT. Full variable domain (remainder filled in from reference TRBV28 and TRBJ1-3): DVKVTQSSRYLVKRTGEKVFLECVQDMDHENMFWYRQDPGLGLRLIYFSYDVKMKEKGDIPEGYSVSREKKERFSLILESASTNQTSMYLCASTPPVGTGNTIYFGEGSWLTVV.

The rearrangement uses TRBV5-1 and TRBJ2-2; 9 nucleotides line up with TRBD1. The V and J ends lost 4 bases and 6 bases, in that order; junction bases with no gene match: 4. Germline V gene sequence: CDR1 SGHRS, CDR2 YFSETQ. The CDR3 totals 14 residues. The CDR3 region has the DNA TGCGCCAGCAGCGCGGACAGGGGTCCCGGGGAGCTGTTTTTT. This sequence encodes CASSADRGPGELFF.

Only one count was recorded for this clone. CDR3 residues: CASSLGLYRERETQYF. The CDR3 nucleotides read TGTGCCAGCAGCTTAGGCCTGTACAGGGAGCGGGAGACCCAGTACTTC. This sequence joins TRBV13 and TRBJ2-5; the D gene is possibly TRBD1 (6 bases). Looked up from germline, CDR1 is PRHDT and CDR2 is FYEKMQ (reference sequence). The CDR3 is 16 amino acids. V was clipped by 0 bases and J by 5 bases, with 16 bases between them.

The V call is TRBV2, the J call TRBJ1-2, with 10 bases matching TRBD1. With 4 bases clipped from V and 5 bases from J, the junction kept 10 bases outside the gene matches. From germline, CDR1 is SNHLY and CDR2 FYNNEI. This CDR3 is built from 16 residues. In DNA, the CDR3 is TGTGCCAGCAGTGGACCGGGACAGGGGACTTTTTATGGCTACACCTTC. It yields the protein CASSGPGQGTFYGYTF.

The chain has TRBV28 and TRBJ1-2; D unresolved. The V gene lost 5 bases and the J gene lost 7 bases, with 14 bases spanning the gap. Per the germline V gene, CDR1 is MDHEN and CDR2 is SYDVKM. This CDR3 is 13 amino acids long. The DNA of the CDR3 is TGTGCCAGCAGTGACGGACGGTTCAGTGGCTACACCTTC. Translation gives CASSDGRFSGYTF.

This clone was seen just once. The V and J genes are TRBV10-3 and TRBJ1-2; possibly TRBD1 for D (6 bases). CDR1 and CDR2 from the germline V gene are ENHRY and SYGVKD. The CDR3 sequence is 15 residues long. Trimming left V 8 bases short and J 3 bases short, with 19 bases between. The DNA for the CDR3 is TGTGCCATCGCCCAAGCGGGACAACCGCACTATGGCTACACCTTC. It yields the protein CAIAQAGQPHYGYTF.

V usage is TRBV29-1 and J usage is TRBJ1-1; TRBD1 matches 11 bases. Germline V gene lookup returns CDR1 SQVTM and CDR2 ANQGSEA. This CDR3 is built from 15 residues. V trimming: 7 bases; J trimming: 5 bases; junction bases outside the gene matches: 12. The CDR3 is CSARRRTGGRTEAFF. The CDR3 DNA is TGCAGCGCCCGACGCCGGACAGGGGGCCGAACTGAAGCTTTCTTT.

On this clone: The junction departs from germline at one end; a sequencing error may be responsible. The chain uses TRBV13 and TRBJ2-1, with 8 positions matching TRBD2. CDR3 length: 19 residues. Germline lookup yields CDR1 PRHDT and CDR2 FYEKMQ (reference sequence). The CDR3 protein is CVSSPSYMSGSLSYNEQFF. Written as DNA, the CDR3 is TGTGTCAGCAGCCCGAGTTATATGAGCGGGAGCCTCTCCTACAATGAGCAGTTCTTC.

The chain recombines TRBV11-3 with TRBJ2-4; a possible D gene is TRBD1 (5 bases). This CDR3 spans 13 amino acids. The ends were cut back, 3 bases at V and 3 bases at J, with 6 bases in the middle. The germline V gene encodes CDR1 SGHNT and CDR2 YENEEA. In nucleotides, the CDR3 is TGTGCCAGCAGCTTCGACAGCAAAAACATTCAGTACTTC. Its translation: CASSFDSKNIQYF.

This clone has just one count. The V and J genes are TRBV10-2 and TRBJ2-3, with TRBD2 matching over 14 bases. Per the germline V gene, CDR1 is WSHSY and CDR2 is SAAADI. V shed 6 bases, J shed 4 bases, and the junction held 0 bases outside the gene matches. This CDR3 has 14 residues. CDR3 nucleotides: TGCGCCAGCAGGACTAGCGGGAGGGCAGATACGCAGTATTTT. It codes for CASRTSGRADTQYF.

With respect to this clone: The sample contains more than one DNA sequence encoding this CDR3. This chain joins TRBV7-9 and TRBJ1-2; D gene uncertain. Germline-derived CDR1 and CDR2 are SEHNR and FQNEAQ (reference sequence). This CDR3 comprises 12 residues. Trimming removed 1 base at V and 8 bases at J, with 8 bases between. The CDR3 DNA reads as TGTGCCAGCAGCTTAGGACAAGGGGGCTACACCTTC. It codes for CASSLGQGGYTF. Based on the CDR3 plus reference TRBV7-9 and TRBJ1-2, the full variable domain is DTGVSQNPRHKITKRGQNVTFRCDPISEHNRLYWYRQTLGQGPEFLTYFQNEAQLEKSRLLSDRFSAERPKGSFSTLEIQRTEQGDSAMYLCASSLGQGGYTFGSGTRLTVV.